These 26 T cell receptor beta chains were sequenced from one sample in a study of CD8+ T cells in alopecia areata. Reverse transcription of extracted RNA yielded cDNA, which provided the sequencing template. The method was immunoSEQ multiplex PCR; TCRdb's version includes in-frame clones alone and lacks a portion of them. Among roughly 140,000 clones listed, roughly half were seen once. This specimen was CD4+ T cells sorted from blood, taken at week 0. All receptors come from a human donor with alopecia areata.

The CDR3 nucleotides are TGCGCCAGCAGCGAGGACATTTATGGCTACACCTTC. It codes for CASSEDIYGYTF. J is TRBJ1-2 and V is TRBV5-1; D is perhaps TRBD1 (5 bases). Per the germline V gene, CDR1 is SGHRS and CDR2 is YFSETQ. The CDR3 runs to 12 residues. The V gene lost 4 bases and the J gene lost 5 bases, with 9 bases spanning the gap.

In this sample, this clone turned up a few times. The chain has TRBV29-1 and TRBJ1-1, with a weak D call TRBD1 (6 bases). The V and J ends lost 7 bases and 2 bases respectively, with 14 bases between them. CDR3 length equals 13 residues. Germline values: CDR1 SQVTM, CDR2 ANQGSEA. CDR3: CSGTRTVNTEAFF. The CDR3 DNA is TGCAGCGGGACGCGGACAGTAAACACTGAAGCTTTCTTT.

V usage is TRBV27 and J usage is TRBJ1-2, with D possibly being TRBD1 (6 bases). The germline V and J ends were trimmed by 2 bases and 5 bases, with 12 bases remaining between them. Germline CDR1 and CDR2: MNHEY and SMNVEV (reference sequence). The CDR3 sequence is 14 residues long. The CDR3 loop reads CASSLNRVTYGYTF. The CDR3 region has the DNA TGTGCCAGCAGTTTAAACAGGGTGACATATGGCTACACCTTC.

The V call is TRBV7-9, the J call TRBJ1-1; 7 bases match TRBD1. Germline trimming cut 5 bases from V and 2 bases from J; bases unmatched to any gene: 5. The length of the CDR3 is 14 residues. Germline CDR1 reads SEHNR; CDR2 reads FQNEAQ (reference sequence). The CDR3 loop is CASSAGQQNTEAFF. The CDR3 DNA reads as TGTGCCAGCAGCGCGGGACAGCAAAACACTGAAGCTTTCTTT. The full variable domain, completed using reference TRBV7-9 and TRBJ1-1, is DTGVSQNPRHKITKRGQNVTFRCDPISEHNRLYWYRQTLGQGPEFLTYFQNEAQLEKSRLLSDRFSAERPKGSFSTLEIQRTEQGDSAMYLCASSAGQQNTEAFFGQGTRLTVV.

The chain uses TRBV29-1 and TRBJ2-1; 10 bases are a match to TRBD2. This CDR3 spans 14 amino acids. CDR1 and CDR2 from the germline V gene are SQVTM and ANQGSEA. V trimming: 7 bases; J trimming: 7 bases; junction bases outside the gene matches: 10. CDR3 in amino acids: CSAEASGRKNEQFF. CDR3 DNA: TGCAGCGCCGAGGCTAGCGGGAGAAAGAATGAGCAGTTCTTC.

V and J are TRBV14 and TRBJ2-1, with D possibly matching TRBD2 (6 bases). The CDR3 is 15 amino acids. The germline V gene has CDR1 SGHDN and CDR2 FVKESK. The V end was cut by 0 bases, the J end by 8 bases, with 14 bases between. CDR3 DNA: TGTGCCAGCAGCCAAGATTCGGGAAGGGAGGATGAGCAGTTCTTC. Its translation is CASSQDSGREDEQFF. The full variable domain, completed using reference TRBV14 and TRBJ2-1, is EAGVTQFPSHSVIEKGQTVTLRCDPISGHDNLYWYRRVMGKEIKFLLHFVKESKQDESGMPNNRFLAERTGGTYSTLKVQPAELEDSGVYFCASSQDSGREDEQFFGPGTRLTVL.

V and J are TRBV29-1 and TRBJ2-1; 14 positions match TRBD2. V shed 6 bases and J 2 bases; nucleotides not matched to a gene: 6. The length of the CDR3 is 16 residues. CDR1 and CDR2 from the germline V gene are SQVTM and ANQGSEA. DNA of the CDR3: TGCAGCGTCGCGGGACTAGCGGGAGCGGCCTACAATGAGCAGTTCTTC. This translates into CSVAGLAGAAYNEQFF.

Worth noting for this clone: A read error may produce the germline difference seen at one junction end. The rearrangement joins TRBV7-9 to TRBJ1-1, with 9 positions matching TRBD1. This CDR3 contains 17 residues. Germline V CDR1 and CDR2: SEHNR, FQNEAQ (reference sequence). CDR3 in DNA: TGTGCCAGCAGCTCCCTTCCGGGACAGGGATTGAAAACTGAAGCTTTCTTT. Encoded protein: CASSSLPGQGLKTEAFF. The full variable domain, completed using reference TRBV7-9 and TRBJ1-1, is DTGVSQNPRHKITKRGQNVTFRCDPISEHNRLYWYRQTLGQGPEFLTYFQNEAQLEKSRLLSDRFSAERPKGSFSTLEIQRTEQGDSAMYLCASSSLPGQGLKTEAFFGQGTRLTVV.

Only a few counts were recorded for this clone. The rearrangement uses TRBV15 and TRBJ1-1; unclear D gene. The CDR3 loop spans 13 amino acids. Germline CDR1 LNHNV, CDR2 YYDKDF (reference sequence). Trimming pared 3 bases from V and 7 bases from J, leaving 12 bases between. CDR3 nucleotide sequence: TGTGCCACCAGCAGGACCGGGGTGAGTGAAGCTTTCTTT. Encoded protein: CATSRTGVSEAFF.

DNA for the CDR3: TGTGCCAGCAGTCCGACTAGCGGGAGGGCCAATGAGCAGTTCTTC. The encoded protein is CASSPTSGRANEQFF. The chain uses TRBV6-6 and TRBJ2-1, with TRBD2 identical over 14 bases. J was trimmed by 6 bases and V by 5 bases; bases with no gene match: 3. Per the germline V gene, CDR1 is MNHNY and CDR2 is SVGAGI (reference sequence). The CDR3 extends over 15 amino acids.

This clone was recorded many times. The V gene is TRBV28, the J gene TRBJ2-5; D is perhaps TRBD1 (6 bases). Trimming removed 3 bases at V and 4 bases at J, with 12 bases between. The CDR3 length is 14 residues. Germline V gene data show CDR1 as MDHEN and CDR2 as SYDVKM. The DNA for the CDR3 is TGTGCCAGCAGTTTCCTTCGACAGGTAGAGACCCAGTACTTC. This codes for CASSFLRQVETQYF. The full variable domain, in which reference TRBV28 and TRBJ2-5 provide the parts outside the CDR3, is DVKVTQSSRYLVKRTGEKVFLECVQDMDHENMFWYRQDPGLGLRLIYFSYDVKMKEKGDIPEGYSVSREKKERFSLILESASTNQTSMYLCASSFLRQVETQYFGPGTRLLVL.

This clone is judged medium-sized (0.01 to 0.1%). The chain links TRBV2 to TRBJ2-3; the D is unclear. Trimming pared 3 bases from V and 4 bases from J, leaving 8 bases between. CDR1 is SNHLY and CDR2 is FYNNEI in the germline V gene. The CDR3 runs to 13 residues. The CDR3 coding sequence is TGTGCCAGCAGTGACCAAAGGGCAGATACGCAGTATTTT. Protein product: CASSDQRADTQYF.

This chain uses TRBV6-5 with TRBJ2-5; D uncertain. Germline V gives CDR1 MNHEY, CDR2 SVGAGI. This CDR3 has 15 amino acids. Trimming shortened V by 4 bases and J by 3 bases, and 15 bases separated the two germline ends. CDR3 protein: CASSSEVSAKETQYF. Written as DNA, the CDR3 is TGTGCCAGCAGTTCTGAGGTGTCAGCGAAAGAGACCCAGTACTTC.

In DNA form, the CDR3 reads TGCGCCAGCAGCTTGGGTCACGTGGGCTCCTACGAGCAGTACTTC. Amino acids: CASSLGHVGSYEQYF. V and J are TRBV5-1 and TRBJ2-7, with unresolved D. Germline values: CDR1 SGHRS, CDR2 YFSETQ. CDR3 length: 15 residues. With 0 bases removed from V and 0 bases from J, the gap between germline ends came to 10 bases.

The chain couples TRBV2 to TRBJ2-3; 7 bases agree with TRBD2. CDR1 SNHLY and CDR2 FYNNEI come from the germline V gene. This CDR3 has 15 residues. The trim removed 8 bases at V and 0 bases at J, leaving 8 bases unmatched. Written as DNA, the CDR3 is TGTGCCAGCTCGAGCGCGGGAGTAAGCACAGATACGCAGTATTTT. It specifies CASSSAGVSTDTQYF.

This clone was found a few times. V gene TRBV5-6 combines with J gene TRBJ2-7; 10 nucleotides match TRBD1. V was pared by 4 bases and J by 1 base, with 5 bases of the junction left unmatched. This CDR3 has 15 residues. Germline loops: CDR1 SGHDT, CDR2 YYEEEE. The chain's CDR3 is CASSGTGAPSYEQYF. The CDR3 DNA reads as TGTGCCAGCAGCGGGACAGGGGCGCCGTCCTACGAGCAGTACTTC.

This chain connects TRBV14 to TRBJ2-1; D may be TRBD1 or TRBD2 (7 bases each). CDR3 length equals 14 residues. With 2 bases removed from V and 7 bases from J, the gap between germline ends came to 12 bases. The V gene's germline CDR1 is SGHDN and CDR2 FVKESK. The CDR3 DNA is TGTGCCAGCAGCCAACACAGGGGAGGGAATGAGCAGTTCTTC. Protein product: CASSQHRGGNEQFF.

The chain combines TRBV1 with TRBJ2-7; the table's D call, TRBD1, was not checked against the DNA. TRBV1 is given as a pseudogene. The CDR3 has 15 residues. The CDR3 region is CTSSEGQGRLYEQYF. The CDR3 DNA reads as TGCACCAGCAGCGAAGGTCAGGGGAGATTGTACGAGCAGTACTTC.

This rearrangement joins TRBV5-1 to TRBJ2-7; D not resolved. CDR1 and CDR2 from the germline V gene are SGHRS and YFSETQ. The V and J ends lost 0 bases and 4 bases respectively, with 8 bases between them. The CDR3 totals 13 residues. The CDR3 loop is CASSLDSYYEQYF. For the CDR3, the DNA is TGCGCCAGCAGCTTGGACAGCTATTACGAGCAGTACTTC.

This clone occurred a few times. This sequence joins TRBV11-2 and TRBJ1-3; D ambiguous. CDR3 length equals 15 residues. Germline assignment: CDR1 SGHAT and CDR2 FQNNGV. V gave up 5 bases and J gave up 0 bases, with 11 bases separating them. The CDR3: CASSKQSFSGNTIYF. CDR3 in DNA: TGTGCCAGCAGCAAACAGAGCTTCTCTGGAAACACCATATATTTT.

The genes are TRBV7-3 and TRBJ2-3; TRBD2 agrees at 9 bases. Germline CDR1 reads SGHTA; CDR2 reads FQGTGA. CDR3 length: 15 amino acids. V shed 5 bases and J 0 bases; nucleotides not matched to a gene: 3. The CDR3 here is CASSVLAGSTDTQYF. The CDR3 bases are TGTGCCAGCAGCGTACTAGCGGGTAGCACAGATACGCAGTATTTT.

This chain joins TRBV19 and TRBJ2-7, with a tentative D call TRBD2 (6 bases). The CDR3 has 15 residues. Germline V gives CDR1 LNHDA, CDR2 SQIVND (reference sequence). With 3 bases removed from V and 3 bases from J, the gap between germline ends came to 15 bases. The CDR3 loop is CASSIRGLQSYEQYF. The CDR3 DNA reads TGTGCCAGTAGTATCAGAGGACTACAAAGCTACGAGCAGTACTTC.

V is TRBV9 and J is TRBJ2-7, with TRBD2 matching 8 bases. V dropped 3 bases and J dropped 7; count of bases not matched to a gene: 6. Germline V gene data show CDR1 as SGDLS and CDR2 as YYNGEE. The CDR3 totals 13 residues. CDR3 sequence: CASSETSGVEQYF. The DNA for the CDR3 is TGTGCCAGCAGCGAAACTAGCGGAGTTGAGCAGTACTTC.

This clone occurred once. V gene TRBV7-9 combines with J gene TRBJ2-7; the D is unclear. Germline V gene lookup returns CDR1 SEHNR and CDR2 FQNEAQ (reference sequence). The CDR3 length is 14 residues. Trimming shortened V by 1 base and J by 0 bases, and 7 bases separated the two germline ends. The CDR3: CASSLGSASYEQYF. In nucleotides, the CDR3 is TGTGCCAGCAGCTTAGGGTCAGCCTCCTACGAGCAGTACTTC.

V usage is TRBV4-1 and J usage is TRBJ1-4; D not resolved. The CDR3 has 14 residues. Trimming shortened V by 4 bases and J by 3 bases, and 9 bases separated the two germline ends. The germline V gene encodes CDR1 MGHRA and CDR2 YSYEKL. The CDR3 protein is CASSPREPNEKLFF. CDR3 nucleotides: TGCGCCAGCAGCCCCCGGGAGCCTAATGAAAAACTGTTTTTT.

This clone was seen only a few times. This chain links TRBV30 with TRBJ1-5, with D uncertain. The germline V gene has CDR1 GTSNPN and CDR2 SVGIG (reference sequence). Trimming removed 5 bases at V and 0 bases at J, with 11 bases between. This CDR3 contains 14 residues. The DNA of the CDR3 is TGTGCCTGGTTGCTGCTGGATAGCAATCAGCCCCAGCATTTT. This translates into CAWLLLDSNQPQHF.